Listed below are T cell receptor beta chains from one sample, sequenced in a study of human T cells and chemical hapten exposure. Each CDR3 protein is one row after TCRdb ran MiXCR on the RACE reads. Found here are fewer than 70,000 distinct CDR3 sequences, around 7% of them singletons; the top ten hold 1.6%. The sequences come from whole blood, collected in connection with sensitization to the hapten diphenylcyclopropenone (DPC). All receptors come from a woman in her 30s with alopecia areata. Some clones in this sample may be carry-over from other donors' samples. The CDR3 runs from the conserved cysteine through the conserved F or W. The D gene is left open where the match is weak. Some rows have no size entry. The others give once, few or many, or a class for an expanded clone.

V	D	size	J	CDR3	DNA
TRBV5-1	NA	NA	TRBJ2-3	CASTDLVGDTQYF	TGCGCCAGCACCGACTTAGTTGGAGATACGCAGTATTTT
TRBV6-1	NA	many	TRBJ1-1	CASSDELGTEAFF	TGTGCCAGCAGTGACGAATTGGGGACTGAAGCTTTCTTT
TRBV6-2/TRBV6-3	TRBD2	many	TRBJ2-3	CASSYSRLAYDTQYF	TGTGCCAGCAGTTACTCGAGACTAGCTTACGATACGCAGTATTTT
TRBV7-9	TRBD1	NA	TRBJ1-1	CASSLDRVATEAFF	TGTGCCAGCAGCCTAGACAGGGTAGCCACTGAAGCTTTCTTT
TRBV29-1	NA	NA	TRBJ1-1	CSVREGMNTEAFF	TGCAGCGTTCGAGAAGGCATGAACACTGAAGCTTTCTTT
TRBV29-1	NA	few	TRBJ1-2	CSVDIDRSYYGDTF	TGCAGCGTTGATATTGACAGGAGCTACTATGGCGACACCTTC
TRBV7-7	NA	many	TRBJ1-1	CASSLGVHTEAFF	TGTGCCAGCAGCTTAGGGGTGCACACTGAAGCTTTCTTT
TRBV5-4	NA	NA	TRBJ1-6	CASSLGASSYNSPLHF	TGTGCCAGCAGCTTGGGGGCGAGCTCCTATAATTCACCCCTCCACTTT
TRBV6-5	NA	many	TRBJ1-1	CASSYSGGVKNTEAFF	TGTGCCAGCAGTTACTCTGGGGGGGTGAAGAACACTGAAGCTTTCTTT
TRBV10-3	NA	many	TRBJ2-7	CAISEVSSYEQYF	TGTGCCATCAGTGAAGTCAGCTCCTACGAGCAGTACTTC
TRBV2	TRBD2	many	TRBJ2-1	CASSAGWAGDLIEQFF	TGTGCCAGCAGTGCGGGGTGGGCGGGGGACCTAATTGAGCAGTTCTTC
TRBV12-3/TRBV12-4	TRBD1	many	TRBJ2-7	CASSQQGVGEQYF	TGTGCCAGCAGTCAACAGGGGGTTGGCGAGCAGTACTTC
TRBV3-1	NA	many	TRBJ1-2	CASSPAGATNYGYTF	TGTGCCAGCAGCCCAGCGGGGGCAACCAACTATGGCTACACCTTC
TRBV7-9	NA	many	TRBJ1-2	CASSLLGSSGYTF	TGTGCCAGCAGCTTACTCGGCAGCTCTGGCTACACCTTC
TRBV12-3/TRBV12-4	NA	few	TRBJ2-1	CASTSEPGSPNEQFF	TGTGCCAGCACGTCAGAACCCGGGAGTCCCAATGAGCAGTTCTTC
TRBV7-8	NA	NA	TRBJ1-1	CASSLVLGLNTEAFF	TGTGCCAGCAGCTTAGTTCTGGGTCTGAACACTGAAGCTTTCTTT
TRBV4-2	TRBD1	few	TRBJ1-1	CASSRNSRDRGGGTEAFF	TGTGCCAGCAGCCGCAATTCCCGGGACAGGGGGGGGGGCACTGAAGCTTTCTTT
TRBV21-1	NA	many	TRBJ2-7	CAIEQKSNSDPGPNNRPYEQYF	TGTGCCATCGAGCAAAAATCGAACTCCGATCCGGGCCCGAATAATCGTCCCTACGAGCAGTACTTC
TRBV3-1	NA	many	TRBJ2-4	CASSQDRAALAKNIQYF	TGTGCCAGCAGCCAAGATCGGGCAGCGCTAGCCAAAAACATTCAGTACTTC
TRBV6-6	TRBD1	NA	TRBJ1-5	CASSQTGGDNQPQHF	TGTGCCAGCAGTCAGACAGGGGGCGACAATCAGCCCCAGCATTTT
TRBV7-9	NA	many	TRBJ1-4	CASSFSGMKANEKLFF	TGTGCCAGCAGCTTTTCGGGAATGAAAGCTAATGAAAAACTGTTTTTT
TRBV6-1	NA	many	TRBJ1-2	CGMGAFGDGYTF	TGTGGGATGGGGGCTTTTGGGGATGGCTACACCTTC
TRBV12-5	NA	many	TRBJ1-1	CASALNGAEAFF	TGTGCTAGTGCTCTAAACGGCGCTGAAGCTTTCTTT
TRBV7-6	NA	many	TRBJ1-6	CASSLESGRLALHF	TGTGCCAGCAGCTTAGAGTCAGGTCGGCTGGCCCTCCACTTT
TRBV6-1	NA	many	TRBJ1-1	CASSEAKNRVNTEAFF	TGTGCCAGCAGTGAAGCGAAAAACAGGGTGAACACTGAAGCTTTCTTT
TRBV4-1	NA	many	TRBJ2-3	CASSQDLAGGKYTQYF	TGCGCCAGCAGCCAAGATCTGGCAGGGGGGAAATATACGCAGTATTTT
TRBV21-1	NA	many	TRBJ2-7	CASSNAGHEQYF	TGTGCCAGCAGCAACGCGGGCCACGAGCAGTACTTC
TRBV27	NA	NA	TRBJ1-5	CASSFSTRQPQHF	TGTGCCAGCAGTTTCTCAACTCGTCAGCCCCAGCATTTT
TRBV5-1	TRBD2	NA	TRBJ2-1	CASSPRAGGHNEQFF	TGCGCCAGCAGCCCCCGGGCGGGGGGCCACAATGAGCAGTTCTTC
TRBV10-3	TRBD2	many	TRBJ2-3	CAISEYLAGAFGAQYF	TGTGCCATCAGCGAGTATTTAGCGGGGGCCTTTGGTGCGCAGTATTTT
TRBV20-1	NA	many	TRBJ1-1	CSARDRVYTEAFF	TGCAGTGCTAGAGATCGGGTTTACACTGAAGCTTTCTTT
TRBV18	TRBD2	many	TRBJ2-3	CASSPPSGADTQYF	TGTGCCAGCTCACCCCCTAGCGGGGCAGATACGCAGTATTTT
TRBV2	NA	NA	TRBJ1-5	CASSDKWQGYQPQHF	TGTGCCAGCAGTGATAAGTGGCAGGGGTATCAGCCCCAGCATTTT
TRBV29-1	NA	few	TRBJ1-1	CSVAGVSGTEAFF	TGCAGCGTTGCAGGGGTGTCGGGCACTGAAGCTTTCTTT
TRBV2	TRBD1	few	TRBJ1-2	CASNGIYRGEATF	TGTGCCAGCAACGGTATATACAGGGGGGAGGCCACCTTC
TRBV7-8	NA	many	TRBJ2-7	CASSLEGTDSYEQYF	TGTGCCAGCAGCTTAGAAGGGACTGACTCCTACGAGCAGTACTTC
TRBV29-1	NA	many	TRBJ2-3	CSVSKGLTSTDTQYF	TGCAGCGTCTCAAAGGGACTGACTAGCACAGATACGCAGTATTTT
TRBV29-1	NA	many	TRBJ1-5	CSVRTAHNQPQHF	TGCAGCGTGCGGACAGCTCACAATCAGCCCCAGCATTTT
TRBV6-5	TRBD1	few	TRBJ1-1	CASSRGTGGRSDTEAFF	TGTGCCAGCAGCCGAGGGACAGGGGGCCGTTCGGATACTGAAGCTTTCTTT
TRBV2	NA	many	TRBJ2-1	CASSYFITNWGTYNEQFF	TGTGCCAGCAGTTACTTTATAACCAATTGGGGCACCTACAATGAGCAGTTCTTC
TRBV6-5	NA	few	TRBJ2-6	CASSYGTGSSGANVLTF	TGTGCCAGCAGTTACGGAACAGGGAGCTCTGGGGCCAACGTCCTGACTTTC
TRBV11-2	NA	many	TRBJ2-1	CASSLVYNEQFF	TGTGCCAGCAGCTTAGTGTACAATGAGCAGTTCTTC
TRBV11-3	NA	many	TRBJ1-1	CASSSTGIDTEAFF	TGTGCCAGCAGCTCCACAGGGATTGACACTGAAGCTTTCTTT